A single TCR beta chain is shown here with its context. The sample originates from a study of control samples from healthy donors and cancer patients. CDR1 and CDR2 from the germline V gene are MNHNY and SVGAGI (reference sequence). V lost 7 bases to trimming and J lost 1 base; unmatched junction nucleotides: 4. This CDR3 is built from 13 residues. Measured with immunoSEQ multiplex PCR; TCRdb has only the in-frame clones, and not every one. This table holds some 74,000 clones, 70% to 90% found once. The chain uses TRBV6-6 and TRBJ2-7; the match to TRBD1 covers 7 bases. The origin of this receptor is a woman in her fifties or sixties in good health. The sample comprised blood. The chain's CDR3 is CASNPGQSYEQYF. The CDR3 DNA reads as TGTGCCAGCAACCCGGGACAGTCCTACGAGCAGTACTTC.